One and the same sample provided the 30 T cell receptor beta chains below, sequenced in a study of tumor-infiltrating lymphocytes in localized non-small cell lung cancer. Data came from immunoSEQ multiplex PCR; TCRdb stores just in-frame clones and leaves some out. This sample yields 11,000 or so clones, of which about four fifths are seen a single time; approximately 8.4% belongs to the top ten. Sample: lung tumor tissue. The receptors shown here come from a human donor with non-small cell lung cancer.

Of note for this clone: At one of its ends the junction is not consistent with the germline gene, which may arise from a read error. CDR3 sequence (DNA): TGTGCCAACAGCTTGGGTCCGAGCTCCTACGAGCAGTACTTC. It is translated as CANSLGPSSYEQYF. The chain recombines TRBV5-4 with TRBJ2-7; D remains ambiguous. The length of the CDR3 is 14 residues. From germline, CDR1 is SGHNT and CDR2 YYREEE (reference sequence).

The rearrangement joins TRBV2 to TRBJ1-4; D gene uncertain. The length of the CDR3 is 12 residues. CDR1 and CDR2 from the germline V gene are SNHLY and FYNNEI. Between the trimmed V and J ends, which lost 5 bases and 13 bases, there was a span of 14 bases. The CDR3 DNA reads as TGTGCCAGCAGTAAGGACCGTATCGGACTGTTTTTT. It codes for CASSKDRIGLFF.

The chain combines TRBV10-3 with TRBJ2-6; the match to TRBD1 covers 9 bases. This CDR3 spans 15 amino acids. CDR1 is ENHRY and CDR2 is SYGVKD in the germline V gene. With V trimmed by 11 bases and J by 2 bases, 7 bases remained unmatched. The CDR3 reads CASRQGEAGANVLTF. The CDR3 DNA reads TGTGCCTCAAGACAGGGGGAGGCTGGGGCCAACGTCCTGACTTTC.

In DNA, the CDR3 is TGTGCCAGCAGCTTAGCGTCGGGGGCGCCGGTCGAGCAGTACTTC. As protein: CASSLASGAPVEQYF. The gene calls are TRBV7-2 and TRBJ2-7; D may be TRBD1 or TRBD2 (6 bases each). The CDR3 consists of 15 residues. The ends were cut back, 0 bases at V and 6 bases at J, with 15 bases in the middle. Germline CDR1 is SGHTA and CDR2 is FQGNSA.

This rearrangement joins TRBV2 to TRBJ1-1; no firm D call. The ends were cut back, 5 bases at V and 3 bases at J, with 13 bases in the middle. In germline, CDR1 is SNHLY, CDR2 FYNNEI. This CDR3 is 14 amino acids long. The CDR3 spells CASSLVGIDTEAFF. DNA for the CDR3: TGTGCCAGCAGTCTTGTAGGGATAGACACTGAAGCTTTCTTT.

The J gene is TRBJ1-1, the V gene TRBV30; D unclear. Germline-derived CDR1 and CDR2 are GTSNPN and SVGIG (reference sequence). Trimming took 3 bases from V and 0 from J, leaving 5 bases between them. The CDR3 is 12 amino acids. This chain's CDR3 is CAWSQVNTEAFF. In nucleotides, the CDR3 is TGTGCCTGGAGCCAAGTGAACACTGAAGCTTTCTTT.

The rearrangement joins TRBV18 to TRBJ2-7; D not certain. CDR1 is KGHSH and CDR2 is LQKENI in the germline V gene. This CDR3 is built from 13 residues. V lost 3 bases, J lost 0 bases, and 6 bases lay in between. The CDR3 DNA follows: TGTGCCAGCTCACCTGGTTCCTCCTACGAGCAGTACTTC. Its translation: CASSPGSSYEQYF.

This rearrangement joins TRBV5-1 to TRBJ2-5, with 10 nucleotides matching TRBD2. The CDR3 extends over 17 amino acids. Per the germline V gene, CDR1 is SGHRS and CDR2 is YFSETQ. J gave up 3 bases and V 0 bases, and 8 bases lay outside the gene matches. The DNA for the CDR3 is TGCGCCAGCAGCTTGGCCTCGTGGACTAGCGGAAAAGAGACCCAGTACTTC. This sequence encodes CASSLASWTSGKETQYF.

J is TRBJ2-5 and V is TRBV18; 7 bases agree with TRBD2. V shed 8 bases and J 2 bases; nucleotides not matched to a gene: 5. The CDR3 sequence is 13 residues long. The germline CDR1 and CDR2 sequences are KGHSH and LQKENI. The CDR3: CASQPGGQETQYF. CDR3 nucleotide sequence: TGTGCCAGCCAACCGGGGGGTCAAGAGACCCAGTACTTC.

The CDR3 DNA reads TGTGCCAGCAGTCCACAACAGGGGTCCACTGAAGCTTTCTTT. Protein product: CASSPQQGSTEAFF. The chain recombines TRBV27 with TRBJ1-1; 7 bases are shared with TRBD1. Germline assignment: CDR1 MNHEY and CDR2 SMNVEV (reference sequence). The CDR3 has 14 residues. V trimming: 5 bases; J trimming: 4 bases; junction bases outside the gene matches: 7.

The chain employs TRBV18 and TRBJ2-5; 9 bases match TRBD2. Per the germline V gene, CDR1 is KGHSH and CDR2 is LQKENI. The CDR3 spans 16 residues. The V and J ends lost 3 bases and 4 bases, in that order; junction bases with no gene match: 9. CDR3 sequence reads: CASSPWGGRARETQYF. CDR3 DNA sequence: TGTGCCAGCTCACCCTGGGGCGGGAGGGCCCGAGAGACCCAGTACTTC.

The V and J genes are TRBV7-9 and TRBJ2-3; D perhaps matches TRBD1 (6 bases). The ends were cut back, 3 bases at V and 5 bases at J, with 15 bases in the middle. The CDR3 spans 15 residues. Per the germline V gene, CDR1 is SEHNR and CDR2 is FQNEAQ (reference sequence). The CDR3 coding sequence is TGTGCCAGCAGCTTTATTCAACAGGGCAGAGATACGCAGTATTTT. This gives the protein CASSFIQQGRDTQYF.

This clone was seen a handful of times. J is TRBJ1-2 and V is TRBV29-1, with 9 bases lining up with TRBD1. Germline trimming cut 6 bases from V and 9 bases from J; bases unmatched to any gene: 8. This CDR3 has 12 amino acids. Germline V gene sequence: CDR1 SQVTM, CDR2 ANQGSEA. The CDR3 coding sequence is TGCAGCGTAGAGGGGACAGGGACAAGCTACACCTTC. This translates into CSVEGTGTSYTF.

This chain joins TRBV7-9 and TRBJ1-1, with D perhaps TRBD1 (6 bases). Trimming cost V 3 bases and J 7 bases, with 12 bases left between them. The length of the CDR3 is 13 residues. Germline assignment: CDR1 SEHNR and CDR2 FQNEAQ (reference sequence). The CDR3 protein is CASSFSGAGEAFF. The CDR3 DNA reads TGTGCCAGCAGCTTTTCAGGGGCCGGTGAAGCTTTCTTT.

The J gene is TRBJ2-1, the V gene TRBV5-4; TRBD2 matches 8 bases. CDR3 length: 15 amino acids. Germline lookup yields CDR1 SGHNT and CDR2 YYREEE (reference sequence). The V gene end was trimmed by 3 bases and the J gene end by 7 bases; junction bases not matched to a gene: 9. The CDR3 sequence is CASSSGLAGLNEQFF. DNA of the CDR3: TGTGCCAGCAGCTCCGGACTAGCAGGTTTAAATGAGCAGTTCTTC.

The chain recombines TRBV2 with TRBJ2-5; weak D call: TRBD1 (6 bases). CDR3 length equals 14 residues. V dropped 7 bases and J dropped 2 bases, with 14 bases sitting between them. Germline V CDR1 and CDR2: SNHLY, FYNNEI. This CDR3 reads CASTIQGWQETQYF. The CDR3, as DNA: TGTGCCAGCACGATTCAGGGGTGGCAAGAGACCCAGTACTTC. Combining the CDR3 with reference TRBV2 and TRBJ2-5 gives the whole variable domain EPEVTQTPSHQVTQMGQEVILRCVPISNHLYFYWYRQILGQKVEFLVSFYNNEISEKSEIFDDQFSVERPDGSNFTLKIRSTKLEDSAMYFCASTIQGWQETQYFGPGTRLLVL.

This rearrangement joins TRBV6-5 to TRBJ2-5; D is perhaps TRBD2 (5 bases). V was trimmed by 4 bases and J by 10 bases, leaving 10 bases between them. Germline CDR1 and CDR2: MNHEY and SVGAGI. CDR3 length equals 11 residues. The DNA for the CDR3 is TGTGCCAGCAGTTCAGGACTGGACCAGTACTTC. It yields the protein CASSSGLDQYF.

This CDR3 reads CASSDRGTLSGANVLTF. DNA of the CDR3: TGTGCCAGCAGTGACAGGGGGACTCTCTCAGGGGCCAACGTCCTGACTTTC. This chain uses TRBV6-4 with TRBJ2-6, with D possibly called TRBD1 or TRBD2 (6 bases each). Between the trimmed V and J ends, which lost 2 bases and 4 bases, there was a span of 15 bases. This CDR3 has 17 residues. CDR1 and CDR2 (germline): MRHNA, SNTAGT.

This chain links TRBV30 with TRBJ1-2, with TRBD1 matching over 9 bases. The length of the CDR3 is 17 residues. Germline V lookup: CDR1 GTSNPN, CDR2 SVGIG (reference sequence). J gave up 3 bases and V 2 bases, and 13 bases lay outside the gene matches. The DNA of the CDR3 is TGTGCCTGGAGTTCTTGGGACAGGGCCGCTTTGTACTATGGCTACACCTTC. Its protein is CAWSSWDRAALYYGYTF.

This clone is a singleton in its sample. The genes are TRBV9 and TRBJ1-2; D might be TRBD1 (5 bases). The CDR3 is 14 amino acids. The V gene's germline CDR1 is SGDLS and CDR2 YYNGEE. V shed 2 bases and J shed 8 bases, with 16 bases lying between them. For the CDR3, the DNA is TGTGCCAGCAGCGTCCTCCGGGGCTCCGGGGGCTACACCTTC. The encoded protein is CASSVLRGSGGYTF.

The chain employs TRBV19 and TRBJ1-1; D remains unclear. The CDR3 loop spans 13 amino acids. CDR1 is LNHDA, CDR2 SQIVND, per germline (reference sequence). V lost 5 bases and J lost 0, with 7 bases in between. DNA for the CDR3: TGTGCCAGTAGTCAAGCAGTGAACACTGAAGCTTTCTTT. This gives the protein CASSQAVNTEAFF.

Of note for this clone: The junction and the germline gene differ at one end; a read error may be behind it. The chain combines TRBV4-1 with TRBJ2-7; 8 bases are a match to TRBD1. The CDR3 runs to 14 residues. Germline V gives CDR1 MGHRA, CDR2 YSYEKL. This CDR3 reads CASSQTALDRALDF. In DNA form, the CDR3 reads TGCGCCAGCAGCCAGACTGCCTTGGACAGGGCACTGGACTTC.

The rearrangement links TRBV7-2 to TRBJ2-1, with 8 bases lining up with TRBD2. CDR1 and CDR2 from the germline V gene are SGHTA and FQGNSA. The CDR3 extends over 17 amino acids. V was clipped by 2 bases and J by 4 bases; unmatched bases: 10. CDR3 amino acids: CASSLRGGLADYNEQFF. The CDR3 nucleotides read TGTGCCAGCAGCTTAAGAGGAGGACTAGCAGATTACAATGAGCAGTTCTTC.

A word on this clone: Likely a read error: the CDR3 ends without its conserved phenylalanine or tryptophan. The DNA is omitted, as the CDR3 cannot be located on it reliably, and the CDR3 follows TCRdb's listing. The chain links TRBV29-1 to TRBJ1-6. Germline CDR1 SQVTM, CDR2 ANQGSEA. The CDR3 is 8 amino acids long, termini counted. CDR3 residues: CSVGTGSL.

This clone has only one observation. The V gene is TRBV25-1, the J gene TRBJ2-5, with D unclear. CDR3 length: 12 residues. Trimming took off 4 bases at V and 1 base at J, with 4 bases between the two ends. The germline V gene encodes CDR1 MGHDK and CDR2 SYGVNS. CDR3: CASSAAQETQYF. The CDR3 DNA sequence: TGTGCCAGCAGTGCGGCCCAAGAGACCCAGTACTTC. The full variable domain, with the rest looked up from reference TRBV25-1 and TRBJ2-5, is EADIYQTPRYLVIGTGKKITLECSQTMGHDKMYWYQQDPGMELHLIHYSYGVNSTEKGDLSSESTVSRIRTEHFPLTLESARPSHTSQYLCASSAAQETQYFGPGTRLLVL.

J is TRBJ2-5 and V is TRBV7-2; 8 bases line up with TRBD1. There are 14 residues in the CDR3. V gave up 2 bases and J gave up 5 bases; unmatched junction bases: 4. CDR1 and CDR2 from the germline V gene are SGHTA and FQGNSA. The CDR3 nucleotides are TGTGCCAGCAGCTTAAACCAGGGGGCTGAGACCCAGTACTTC. Its translation is CASSLNQGAETQYF.

This chain connects TRBV4-3 to TRBJ1-2; D gene ambiguous. The V end lost 1 base, the J end lost 3 bases, and 3 bases lay between the germline ends. CDR1 and CDR2 from the germline V gene are LGHNA and YSLEER. The CDR3 length is 12 residues. This CDR3 is CASSQVDYGYTF. The CDR3 DNA reads as TGCGCCAGCAGCCAAGTGGACTATGGCTACACCTTC.

The rearrangement joins TRBV7-9 to TRBJ2-5; the D gene could be TRBD1 or TRBD2 (5 bases each). This CDR3 comprises 19 residues. Germline V gene data show CDR1 as SEHNR and CDR2 as FQNEAQ (reference sequence). V gave up 5 bases and J gave up 2 bases, with 27 bases separating them. As DNA, the CDR3 is TGTGCCAGCAGCGTACCGGGACCAACCCGTTTGAGAGAACAAGAGACCCAGTACTTC. Its translation is CASSVPGPTRLREQETQYF.

The chain is built from TRBV7-9 and TRBJ2-7, with TRBD1 identical over 10 bases. The germline V gene encodes CDR1 SEHNR and CDR2 FQNEAQ (reference sequence). V trimming: 5 bases; J trimming: 3 bases; junction bases outside the gene matches: 4. CDR3 length: 14 residues. CDR3 amino acids: CASSRRDRGYEQYF. CDR3 nucleotide sequence: TGTGCCAGCAGCCGCCGGGACAGGGGCTACGAGCAGTACTTC.

The V call is TRBV5-6, the J call TRBJ1-4; D not resolved. CDR3 size: 16 residues. Trimming shortened V by 4 bases and J by 0 bases, and 13 bases separated the two germline ends. The germline CDR1 and CDR2 sequences are SGHDT and YYEEEE. CDR3 sequence reads: CASSLQDRATNEKLFF. As DNA, the CDR3 is TGTGCCAGCAGCCTCCAGGACCGAGCAACTAATGAAAAACTGTTTTTT.